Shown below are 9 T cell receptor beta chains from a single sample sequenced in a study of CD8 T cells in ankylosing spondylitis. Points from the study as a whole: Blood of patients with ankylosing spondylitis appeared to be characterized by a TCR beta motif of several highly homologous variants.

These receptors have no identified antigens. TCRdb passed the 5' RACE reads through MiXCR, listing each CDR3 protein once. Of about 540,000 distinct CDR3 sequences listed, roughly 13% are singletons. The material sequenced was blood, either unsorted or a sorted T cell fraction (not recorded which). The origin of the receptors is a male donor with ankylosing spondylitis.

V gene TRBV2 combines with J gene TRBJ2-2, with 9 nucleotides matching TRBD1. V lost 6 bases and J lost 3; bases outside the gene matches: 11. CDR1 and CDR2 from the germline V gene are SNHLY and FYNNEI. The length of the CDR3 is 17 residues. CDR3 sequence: CASRNPQGARDTGELFF. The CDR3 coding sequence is TGTGCCAGCAGGAACCCACAGGGGGCTAGGGACACCGGGGAGCTGTTTTTT. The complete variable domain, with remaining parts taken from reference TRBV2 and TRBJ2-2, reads EPEVTQTPSHQVTQMGQEVILRCVPISNHLYFYWYRQILGQKVEFLVSFYNNEISEKSEIFDDQFSVERPDGSNFTLKIRSTKLEDSAMYFCASRNPQGARDTGELFFGEGSRLTVL.

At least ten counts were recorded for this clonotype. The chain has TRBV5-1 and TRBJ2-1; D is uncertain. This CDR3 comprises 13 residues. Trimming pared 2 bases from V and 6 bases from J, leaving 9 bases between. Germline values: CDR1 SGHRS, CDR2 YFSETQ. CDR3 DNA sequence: TGCGCCAGCAGCTTAATCGGAGTCAATGAGCAGTTCTTC. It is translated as CASSLIGVNEQFF.

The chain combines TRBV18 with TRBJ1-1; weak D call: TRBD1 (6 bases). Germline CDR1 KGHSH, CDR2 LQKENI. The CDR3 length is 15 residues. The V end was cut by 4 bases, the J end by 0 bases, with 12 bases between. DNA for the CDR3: TGTGCCAGCTCACGAGGGTGGGACATGAACACTGAAGCTTTCTTT. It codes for CASSRGWDMNTEAFF.

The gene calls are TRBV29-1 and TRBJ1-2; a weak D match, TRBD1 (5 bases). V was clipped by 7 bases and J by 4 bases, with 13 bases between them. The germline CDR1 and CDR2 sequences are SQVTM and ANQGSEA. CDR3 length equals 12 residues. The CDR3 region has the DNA TGCAGCGCCCGACAGATTGCCTATGGCTACACCTTC. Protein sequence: CSARQIAYGYTF. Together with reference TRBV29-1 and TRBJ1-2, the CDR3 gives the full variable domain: SAVISQKPSRDICQRGTSLTIQCQVDSQVTMMFWYRQQPGQSLTLIATANQGSEATYESGFVIDKFPISRPNLTFSTLTVSNMSPEDSSIYLCSARQIAYGYTFGSGTRLTVV.

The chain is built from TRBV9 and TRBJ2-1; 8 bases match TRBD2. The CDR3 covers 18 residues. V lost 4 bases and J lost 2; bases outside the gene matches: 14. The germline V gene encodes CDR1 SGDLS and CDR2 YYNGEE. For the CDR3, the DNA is TGTGCCAGCAGCCCAACCAGGAGGAGCGGGGGTCCCTACAATGAGCAGTTCTTC. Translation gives CASSPTRRSGGPYNEQFF.

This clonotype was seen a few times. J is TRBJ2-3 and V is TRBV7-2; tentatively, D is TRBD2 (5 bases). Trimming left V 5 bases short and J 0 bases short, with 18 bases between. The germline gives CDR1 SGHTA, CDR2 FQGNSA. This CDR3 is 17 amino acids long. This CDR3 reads CASSLTSGGGSTDTQYF. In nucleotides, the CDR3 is TGTGCCAGCAGCCTCACCTCAGGTGGCGGGAGCACAGATACGCAGTATTTT.

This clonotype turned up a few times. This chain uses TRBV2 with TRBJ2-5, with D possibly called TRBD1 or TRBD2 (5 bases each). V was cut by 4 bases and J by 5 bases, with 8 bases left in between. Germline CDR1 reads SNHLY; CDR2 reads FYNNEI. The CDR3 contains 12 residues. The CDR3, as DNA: TGTGCCAGCAGTGGCAGGGAGGAGACCCAGTACTTC. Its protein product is CASSGREETQYF.

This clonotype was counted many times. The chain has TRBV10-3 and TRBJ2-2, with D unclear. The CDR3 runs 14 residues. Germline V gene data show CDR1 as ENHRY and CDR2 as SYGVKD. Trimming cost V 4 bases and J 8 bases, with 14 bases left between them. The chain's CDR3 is CAISGGSTTGELFF. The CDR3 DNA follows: TGTGCCATCAGTGGAGGCTCGACGACGGGGGAGCTGTTTTTT.

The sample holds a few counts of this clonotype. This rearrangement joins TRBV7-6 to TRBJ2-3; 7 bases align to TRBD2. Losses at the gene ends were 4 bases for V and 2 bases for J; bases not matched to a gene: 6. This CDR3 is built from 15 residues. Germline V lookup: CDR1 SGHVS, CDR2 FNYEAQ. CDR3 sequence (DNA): TGTGCCAGCAGCTCAGGACTAGACTTCACAGATACGCAGTATTTT. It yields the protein CASSSGLDFTDTQYF.